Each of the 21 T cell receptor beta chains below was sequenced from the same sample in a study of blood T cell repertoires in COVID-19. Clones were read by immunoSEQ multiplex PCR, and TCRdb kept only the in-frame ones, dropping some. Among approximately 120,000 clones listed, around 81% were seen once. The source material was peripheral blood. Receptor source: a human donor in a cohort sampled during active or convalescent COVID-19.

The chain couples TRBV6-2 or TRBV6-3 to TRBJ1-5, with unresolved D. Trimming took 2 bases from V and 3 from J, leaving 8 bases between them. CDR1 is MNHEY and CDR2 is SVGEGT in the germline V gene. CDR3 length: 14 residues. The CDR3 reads CASSYVFLNQPQHF. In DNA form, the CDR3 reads TGTGCCAGCAGTTACGTCTTCCTCAATCAGCCCCAGCATTTT.

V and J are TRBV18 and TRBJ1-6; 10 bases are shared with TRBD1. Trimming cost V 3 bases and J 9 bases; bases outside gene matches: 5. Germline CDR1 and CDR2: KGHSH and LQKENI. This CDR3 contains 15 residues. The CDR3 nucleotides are TGTGCCAGCTCACCCGGGACAGGGGCCCTTTCACCCCTCCACTTT. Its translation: CASSPGTGALSPLHF.

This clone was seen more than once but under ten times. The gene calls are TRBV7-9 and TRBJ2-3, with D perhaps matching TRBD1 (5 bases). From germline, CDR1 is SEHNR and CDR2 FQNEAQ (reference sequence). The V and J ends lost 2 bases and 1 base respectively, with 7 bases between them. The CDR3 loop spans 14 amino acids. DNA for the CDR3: TGTGCCAGCAGCTTAACAGGAGGCACAGATACGCAGTATTTT. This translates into CASSLTGGTDTQYF.

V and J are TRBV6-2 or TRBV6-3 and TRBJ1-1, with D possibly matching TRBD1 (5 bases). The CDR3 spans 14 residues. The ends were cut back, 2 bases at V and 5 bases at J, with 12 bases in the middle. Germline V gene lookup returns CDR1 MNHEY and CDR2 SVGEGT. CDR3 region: CASSYMRGGTEAFF. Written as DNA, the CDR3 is TGTGCCAGCAGTTACATGCGTGGGGGGACTGAAGCTTTCTTT.

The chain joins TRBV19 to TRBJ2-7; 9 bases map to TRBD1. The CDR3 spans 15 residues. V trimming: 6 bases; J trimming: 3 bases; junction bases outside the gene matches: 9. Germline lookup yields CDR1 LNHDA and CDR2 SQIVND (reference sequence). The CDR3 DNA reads TGTGCCAGTAGCACCACCGGGACAGGGAACTACGAGCAGTACTTC. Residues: CASSTTGTGNYEQYF.

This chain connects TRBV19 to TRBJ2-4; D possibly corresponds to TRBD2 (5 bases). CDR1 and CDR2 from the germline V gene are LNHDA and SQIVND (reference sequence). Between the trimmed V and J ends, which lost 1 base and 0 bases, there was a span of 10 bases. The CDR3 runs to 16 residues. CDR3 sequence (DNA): TGTGCCAGTAGTATAGTCTCGGGGTTAGCCAAAAACATTCAGTACTTC. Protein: CASSIVSGLAKNIQYF.

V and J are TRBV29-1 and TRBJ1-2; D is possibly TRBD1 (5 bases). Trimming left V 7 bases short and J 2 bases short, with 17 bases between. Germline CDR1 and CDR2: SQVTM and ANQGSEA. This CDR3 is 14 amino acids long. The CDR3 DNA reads TGCAGCGCCTCGACCAGGGAGGCGAACTATGGCTACACCTTC. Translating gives CSASTREANYGYTF. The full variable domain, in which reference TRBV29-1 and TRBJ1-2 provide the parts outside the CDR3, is SAVISQKPSRDICQRGTSLTIQCQVDSQVTMMFWYRQQPGQSLTLIATANQGSEATYESGFVIDKFPISRPNLTFSTLTVSNMSPEDSSIYLCSASTREANYGYTFGSGTRLTVV.

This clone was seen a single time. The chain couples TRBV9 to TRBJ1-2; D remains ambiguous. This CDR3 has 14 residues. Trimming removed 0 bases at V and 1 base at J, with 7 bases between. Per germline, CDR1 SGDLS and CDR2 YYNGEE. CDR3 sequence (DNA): TGTGCCAGCAGCGTAGACAGCCTTAACTATGGCTACACCTTC. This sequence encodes CASSVDSLNYGYTF. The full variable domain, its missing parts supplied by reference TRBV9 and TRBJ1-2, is DSGVTQTPKHLITATGQRVTLRCSPRSGDLSVYWYQQSLDQGLQFLIQYYNGEERAKGNILERFSAQQFPDLHSELNLSSLELGDSALYFCASSVDSLNYGYTFGSGTRLTVV.

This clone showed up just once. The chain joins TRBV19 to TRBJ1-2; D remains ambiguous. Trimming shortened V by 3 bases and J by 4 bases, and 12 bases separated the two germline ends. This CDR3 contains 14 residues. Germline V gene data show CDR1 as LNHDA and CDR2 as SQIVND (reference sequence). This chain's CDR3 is CASSIDQATYGYTF. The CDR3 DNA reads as TGTGCCAGTAGTATTGACCAGGCCACCTATGGCTACACCTTC.

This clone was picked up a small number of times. The CDR3 loop reads CASSVTSGSYEQYF. The DNA of the CDR3 is TGTGCCAGTAGTGTGACTAGCGGGAGTTACGAGCAGTACTTC. V usage is TRBV19 and J usage is TRBJ2-7; TRBD2 agrees at 12 bases. The CDR3 sequence is 14 residues long. Germline-derived CDR1 and CDR2 are LNHDA and SQIVND (reference sequence). Unmatched junction bases numbered 3, after V lost 5 bases and J lost 4 bases.

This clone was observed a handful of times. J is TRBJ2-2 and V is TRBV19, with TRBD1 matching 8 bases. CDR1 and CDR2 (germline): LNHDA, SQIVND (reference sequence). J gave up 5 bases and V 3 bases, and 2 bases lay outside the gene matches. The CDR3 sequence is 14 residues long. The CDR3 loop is CASSIWDRTGELFF. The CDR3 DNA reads TGTGCCAGTAGTATTTGGGACAGGACCGGGGAGCTGTTTTTT.

The DNA for the CDR3 is TGTGCCAGTAGAGGGACAGGGGAACGGGCCGGGGAGCTGTTTTTT. Amino acids: CASRGTGERAGELFF. The rearrangement links TRBV19 to TRBJ2-2, with TRBD1 matching over 10 bases. With 6 bases clipped from V and 6 bases from J, the junction kept 7 bases outside the gene matches. In germline, CDR1 is LNHDA, CDR2 SQIVND (reference sequence). This CDR3 has 15 residues.

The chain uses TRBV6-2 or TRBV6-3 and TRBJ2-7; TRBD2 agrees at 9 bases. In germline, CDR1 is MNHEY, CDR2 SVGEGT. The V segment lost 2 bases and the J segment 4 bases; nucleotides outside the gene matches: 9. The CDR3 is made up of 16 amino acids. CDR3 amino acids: CASSYEAGGRTYEQYF. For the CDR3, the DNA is TGTGCCAGCAGTTACGAAGCGGGAGGCCGAACATACGAGCAGTACTTC.

CDR3 loop: CASSPNLQGGEQFF. The CDR3 nucleotides are TGTGCCAGCAGCCCAAACTTACAGGGGGGTGAGCAGTTCTTC. The chain links TRBV2 to TRBJ2-1; the match to TRBD1 covers 8 bases. Germline values: CDR1 SNHLY, CDR2 FYNNEI. Trimming cost V 6 bases and J 9 bases; bases outside gene matches: 10. The CDR3 has 14 residues.

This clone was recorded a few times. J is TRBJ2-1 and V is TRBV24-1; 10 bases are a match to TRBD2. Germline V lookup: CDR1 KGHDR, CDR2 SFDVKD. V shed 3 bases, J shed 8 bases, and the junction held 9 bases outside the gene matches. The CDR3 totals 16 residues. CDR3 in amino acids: CATSDPVAGGAHEQFF. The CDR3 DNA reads TGTGCCACCAGTGATCCCGTAGCGGGAGGTGCGCATGAGCAGTTCTTC.

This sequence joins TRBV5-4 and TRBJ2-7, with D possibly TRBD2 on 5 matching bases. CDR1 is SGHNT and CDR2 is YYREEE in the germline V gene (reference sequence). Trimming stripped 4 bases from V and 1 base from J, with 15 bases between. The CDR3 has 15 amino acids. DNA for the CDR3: TGTGCCAGCAGCCCACGGACTGATGTATCCTACGAGCAGTACTTC. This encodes CASSPRTDVSYEQYF.

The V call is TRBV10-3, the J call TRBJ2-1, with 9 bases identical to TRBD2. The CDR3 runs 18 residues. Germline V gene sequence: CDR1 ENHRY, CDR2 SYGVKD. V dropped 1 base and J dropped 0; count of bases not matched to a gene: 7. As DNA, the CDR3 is TGTGCCATCAGTGAGTACATCCCGACTAGCGGCTCCTACAATGAGCAGTTCTTC. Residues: CAISEYIPTSGSYNEQFF.

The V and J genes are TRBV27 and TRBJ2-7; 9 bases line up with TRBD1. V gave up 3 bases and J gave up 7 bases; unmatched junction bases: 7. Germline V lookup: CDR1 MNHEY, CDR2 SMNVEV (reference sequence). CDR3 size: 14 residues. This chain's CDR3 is CASSFAGQGREQYF. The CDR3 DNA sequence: TGTGCCAGCAGTTTTGCGGGACAGGGTCGTGAGCAGTACTTC.

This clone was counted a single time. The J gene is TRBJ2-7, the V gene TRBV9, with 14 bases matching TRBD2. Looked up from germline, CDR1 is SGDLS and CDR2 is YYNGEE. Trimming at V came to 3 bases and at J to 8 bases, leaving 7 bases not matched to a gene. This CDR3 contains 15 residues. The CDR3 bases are TGTGCCAGCAGCGCCGCGGGACTAGCGGGAGCAAAGCAGTACTTC. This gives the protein CASSAAGLAGAKQYF.

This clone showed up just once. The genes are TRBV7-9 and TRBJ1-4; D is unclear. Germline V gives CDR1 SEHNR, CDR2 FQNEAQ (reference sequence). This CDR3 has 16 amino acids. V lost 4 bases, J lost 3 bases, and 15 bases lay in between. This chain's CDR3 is CASSSWQRSPNEKLFF. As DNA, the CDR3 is TGTGCCAGCAGCTCCTGGCAAAGAAGTCCTAATGAAAAACTGTTTTTT. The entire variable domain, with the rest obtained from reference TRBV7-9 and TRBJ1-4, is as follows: DTGVSQNPRHKITKRGQNVTFRCDPISEHNRLYWYRQTLGQGPEFLTYFQNEAQLEKSRLLSDRFSAERPKGSFSTLEIQRTEQGDSAMYLCASSSWQRSPNEKLFFGSGTQLSVL.

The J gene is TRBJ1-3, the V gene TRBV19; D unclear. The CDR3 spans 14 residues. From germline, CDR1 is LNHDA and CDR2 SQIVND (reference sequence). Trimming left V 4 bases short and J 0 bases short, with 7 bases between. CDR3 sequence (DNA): TGTGCCAGTAGTAGAGATATCTCTGGAAACACCATATATTTT. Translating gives CASSRDISGNTIYF.